Listed here are 26 T cell receptor beta chains from one sample, sequenced in a study of identical twins. A single record per CDR3 protein comes from TCRdb applying MiXCR to the 5' RACE reads. The sample contains roughly 720,000 distinct CDR3 sequences, 18% of which appear only once. The same specimen was also included in a second study, on T cells expressing NK-cell markers.

Material: PBMCs. The receptors were sampled from a woman aged 18-29 years in good health.

J is TRBJ2-4 and V is TRBV30; maybe TRBD1 (5 bases). Germline CDR1 is GTSNPN and CDR2 is SVGIG (reference sequence). Between the trimmed V and J ends, which lost 3 bases and 12 bases, there was a span of 21 bases. This CDR3 has 14 amino acids. The CDR3 protein is CAWSKGNRHLSQYF. CDR3 bases: TGTGCCTGGAGCAAGGGGAACAGACACCTGTCTCAGTACTTC. Full variable domain (remainder filled in from reference TRBV30 and TRBJ2-4): SQTIHQWPATLVQPVGSPLSLECTVEGTSNPNLYWYRQAAGRGLQLLFYSVGIGQISSEVPQNLSASRPQDRQFILSSKKLLLSDSGFYLCAWSKGNRHLSQYFGAGTRLSVL.

The V gene is TRBV14, the J gene TRBJ2-1; possible D gene TRBD2, 5 bases. The germline V and J ends were trimmed by 3 bases and 3 bases, with 12 bases remaining between them. CDR3 length: 15 amino acids. The germline gives CDR1 SGHDN, CDR2 FVKESK. The CDR3 loop reads CASSQQGGYYNEQFF. For the CDR3, the DNA is TGTGCCAGCAGCCAGCAAGGCGGGTACTACAATGAGCAGTTCTTC. Looking up the rest from reference TRBV14 and TRBJ2-1 gives the full variable domain: EAGVTQFPSHSVIEKGQTVTLRCDPISGHDNLYWYRRVMGKEIKFLLHFVKESKQDESGMPNNRFLAERTGGTYSTLKVQPAELEDSGVYFCASSQQGGYYNEQFFGPGTRLTVL.

For this clonotype: An end of the junction differs from the germline gene, which may be a read error. The V gene is TRBV4-1, the J gene TRBJ1-4; D remains ambiguous. Germline assignment: CDR1 MGHRA and CDR2 YSYEKL. This CDR3 spans 15 amino acids. Here the CDR3 DNA reads TGCTCCAGCAGTCTCGAGAGTGCAACTAATGAAAAACTGTTTTTT. Amino acids: CSSSLESATNEKLFF.

The chain joins TRBV6-1 to TRBJ1-1; D perhaps matches TRBD1 (5 bases). Germline-derived CDR1 and CDR2 are MNHNS and SASEGT. The V end was cut by 6 bases, the J end by 3 bases, with 11 bases between. There are 13 residues in the CDR3. CDR3 amino acids: CASSMTGDTEAFF. CDR3 sequence (DNA): TGTGCCAGCAGCATGACGGGGGACACTGAAGCTTTCTTT.

The CDR3 spells CASRRTWTSLFEQFF. The CDR3, as DNA: TGTGCCAGCAGGAGAACCTGGACTAGCCTATTCGAGCAGTTCTTC. The chain joins TRBV28 to TRBJ2-1, with TRBD2 matching over 8 bases. Germline trimming cut 6 bases from V and 10 bases from J; bases unmatched to any gene: 14. The length of the CDR3 is 15 residues. Germline-derived CDR1 and CDR2 are MDHEN and SYDVKM.

J is TRBJ2-1 and V is TRBV10-3, with 9 bases matching TRBD2. The germline CDR1 and CDR2 sequences are ENHRY and SYGVKD. Losses at the gene ends were 0 bases for V and 8 bases for J; bases not matched to a gene: 8. The CDR3 length is 16 residues. CDR3 sequence (DNA): TGTGCCATCAGTGAGTCCAGGGAGCGGGAGGTCCATGAGCAGTTCTTC. This sequence encodes CAISESREREVHEQFF.

This clonotype was counted at least ten times. The V call is TRBV6-5, the J call TRBJ1-1, with D possibly being TRBD1 (6 bases). V was pared by 2 bases and J by 8 bases, with 9 bases between. The CDR3 consists of 12 residues. Germline V lookup: CDR1 MNHEY, CDR2 SVGAGI. Here the CDR3 reads CASSYVQGEAFF. The CDR3 DNA sequence: TGTGCCAGCAGTTACGTACAGGGCGAAGCTTTCTTT.

V usage is TRBV9 and J usage is TRBJ1-4; D not certain. The V gene lost 2 bases and the J gene lost 8 bases, with 13 bases spanning the gap. CDR1 and CDR2 from the germline V gene are SGDLS and YYNGEE. CDR3 size: 14 residues. The CDR3 sequence: CASSVSPAGEKLFF. CDR3 nucleotide sequence: TGTGCCAGCAGCGTTAGTCCAGCGGGGGAAAAACTGTTTTTT.

The table lists this clonotype with many counts. The J gene is TRBJ2-7, the V gene TRBV12-3 or TRBV12-4; the D is unclear. With 3 bases removed from V and 0 bases from J, the gap between germline ends came to 12 bases. The CDR3 covers 15 residues. The CDR3 spells CASSFLLTSSYEQYF. CDR3 nucleotides: TGTGCCAGCAGTTTTTTACTTACGAGCTCCTACGAGCAGTACTTC.

This clonotype was recorded many times. J is TRBJ2-1 and V is TRBV11-2; 9 nucleotides line up with TRBD1. The CDR3 is 15 residues long. V shed 5 bases and J 5 bases; nucleotides not matched to a gene: 7. Germline V gives CDR1 SGHAT, CDR2 FQNNGV. The DNA of the CDR3 is TGTGCCAGCAGCCGAGGACAGGGGAACAACAATGAGCAGTTCTTC. The encoded protein is CASSRGQGNNNEQFF. The whole variable domain, filled in from reference TRBV11-2 and TRBJ2-1, reads EAGVAQSPRYKIIEKRQSVAFWCNPISGHATLYWYQQILGQGPKLLIQFQNNGVVDDSQLPKDRFSAERLKGVDSTLKIQPAKLEDSAVYLCASSRGQGNNNEQFFGPGTRLTVL.

This sequence joins TRBV12-3 or TRBV12-4 and TRBJ2-3; 7 bases fit TRBD2. CDR3 size: 15 residues. Unmatched junction bases numbered 6, after V lost 6 bases and J lost 0 bases. DNA for the CDR3: TGTGCCAGCAGGGATCCTAGCGGTAGCACAGATACGCAGTATTTT. Protein sequence: CASRDPSGSTDTQYF.

This clonotype has ten or more counts. The chain has TRBV7-2 and TRBJ1-3; D uncertain. Germline V CDR1 and CDR2: SGHTA, FQGNSA. V lost 6 bases and J 1 base, leaving 4 bases between the germline ends. The CDR3 consists of 12 residues. The DNA for the CDR3 is TGTGCCAGCAGTACATCTGGAAACACCATATATTTT. This translates into CASSTSGNTIYF.

V gene TRBV9 combines with J gene TRBJ1-6; D remains unclear. The V gene lost 2 bases and the J gene lost 10 bases, with 7 bases spanning the gap. The CDR3 extends over 12 amino acids. Germline lookup yields CDR1 SGDLS and CDR2 YYNGEE. The CDR3 here is CASSVGTSPLHF. The CDR3, as DNA: TGTGCCAGCAGCGTGGGCACCTCACCCCTCCACTTT. Full variable domain (outside the CDR3, taken from reference TRBV9 and TRBJ1-6): DSGVTQTPKHLITATGQRVTLRCSPRSGDLSVYWYQQSLDQGLQFLIQYYNGEERAKGNILERFSAQQFPDLHSELNLSSLELGDSALYFCASSVGTSPLHFGNGTRLTVT.

Here the CDR3 reads CASSPSSGRVYEQYF. The CDR3 DNA reads TGTGCCAGCAGCCCCTCTAGCGGGAGGGTGTACGAGCAGTACTTC. The chain links TRBV11-2 to TRBJ2-7, with 12 nucleotides matching TRBD2. CDR1 SGHAT and CDR2 FQNNGV come from the germline V gene. The CDR3 spans 15 residues. J gave up 4 bases and V 5 bases, and 6 bases lay outside the gene matches.

This clonotype has just a few counts. The chain has TRBV20-1 and TRBJ2-3; D may be TRBD2 (7 bases). V lost 2 bases and J lost 1, with 19 bases in between. In germline, CDR1 is DFQATT, CDR2 SNEGSKA (reference sequence). The CDR3 length is 17 residues. CDR3 protein: CSARPPPGGQRTDTQYF. CDR3 nucleotides: TGCAGTGCTAGACCCCCACCCGGGGGGCAACGCACAGATACGCAGTATTTT.

This clonotype was found a few times. This chain joins TRBV30 and TRBJ1-3; D is ambiguous. The germline CDR1 and CDR2 sequences are GTSNPN and SVGIG (reference sequence). The length of the CDR3 is 13 residues. Trimming removed 5 bases from V and 4 bases from J, with 12 bases in between. The CDR3 nucleotides read TGTGCCTGGGAGAATAAAGGGGGAAACACCATATATTTT. Translating it yields CAWENKGGNTIYF.

CDR3 protein: CASRPRQEFNTGELFF. For the CDR3, the DNA is TGTGCCAGCAGACCCCGACAGGAGTTTAACACCGGGGAGCTGTTTTTT. V is TRBV12-3 or TRBV12-4 and J is TRBJ2-2; possibly TRBD1 for D (6 bases). With 6 bases removed from V and 2 bases from J, the gap between germline ends came to 16 bases. This CDR3 is 16 amino acids long.

The gene calls are TRBV7-2 and TRBJ2-7; TRBD2 matches at 9 bases. CDR1 is SGHTA, CDR2 FQGNSA, per germline. The CDR3 length is 15 residues. Unmatched junction bases numbered 9, after V lost 2 bases and J lost 7 bases. The CDR3 reads CASSLMAGGQGEQYF. The CDR3 region has the DNA TGTGCCAGCAGCTTAATGGCGGGAGGGCAAGGGGAGCAGTACTTC.

The chain uses TRBV12-3 or TRBV12-4 and TRBJ2-6, with D tentatively TRBD2 (6 bases). CDR3 length: 19 amino acids. V was shortened by 7 bases and J by 0 bases, with 22 bases between the two germline ends. CDR3 bases: TGTGCCAGCACCCACCACGCGGACTACCGACGCTCTGGGGCCAACGTCCTGACTTTC. Amino acids: CASTHHADYRRSGANVLTF.

The chain has TRBV20-1 and TRBJ1-1; D unresolved. Germline V lookup: CDR1 DFQATT, CDR2 SNEGSKA (reference sequence). V gave up 3 bases and J gave up 0 bases, with 17 bases separating them. The CDR3 sequence is 16 residues long. CDR3 sequence: CSASAPPEHMNTEAFF. The CDR3 DNA follows: TGCAGTGCTAGCGCGCCACCCGAGCATATGAACACTGAAGCTTTCTTT.

This clonotype was counted between two and nine times. The rearrangement uses TRBV6-5 and TRBJ1-1; no clear D. Per the germline V gene, CDR1 is MNHEY and CDR2 is SVGAGI. V was shortened by 0 bases and J by 1 base, with 9 bases between the two germline ends. The CDR3 has 15 residues. CDR3 sequence: CASSYSAWGNTEAFF. The DNA for the CDR3 is TGTGCCAGCAGTTACTCTGCGTGGGGGAACACTGAAGCTTTCTTT.

The CDR3, as DNA: TGTGCCAGCACCTCCCTCCTGTCCCCAGGGTACGAGCAGTACTTC. Its protein product is CASTSLLSPGYEQYF. This rearrangement joins TRBV12-3 or TRBV12-4 to TRBJ2-7, with a possible D match to TRBD1 (5 bases). V was shortened by 7 bases and J by 4 bases, with 20 bases between the two germline ends. CDR3 length equals 15 residues.

This sequence joins TRBV12-3 or TRBV12-4 and TRBJ1-1, with D unclear. V lost 1 base to trimming and J lost 4 bases, with 10 bases between them. This CDR3 is built from 14 residues. CDR3 DNA sequence: TGTGCCAGCAGTTTAGGCCTGGGCGTCACTGAAGCTTTCTTT. Its translation: CASSLGLGVTEAFF.

The chain has TRBV11-1 and TRBJ2-3; 8 positions match TRBD1. V gave up 8 bases and J gave up 0 bases; unmatched junction bases: 19. Germline CDR1 is SGHAT and CDR2 is FQDESV (reference sequence). This CDR3 is 19 amino acids long. For the CDR3, the DNA is TGTGCCAGCTCCCCTAGCCTACCCATCCGGGACAGGAGCACAGATACGCAGTATTTT. Its protein is CASSPSLPIRDRSTDTQYF.

The sample holds a few counts of this clonotype. The V call is TRBV12-3 or TRBV12-4, the J call TRBJ2-3, with D uncertain. CDR3 length equals 14 residues. V was trimmed by 3 bases and J by 2 bases, leaving 9 bases between them. Here the CDR3 reads CASSFLQITDTQYF. CDR3 DNA: TGTGCCAGCAGTTTCCTCCAAATCACAGATACGCAGTATTTT.

This clonotype was picked up a small number of times. The V gene is TRBV11-1, the J gene TRBJ2-7, with 8 positions matching TRBD2. The CDR3 totals 19 residues. The germline CDR1 and CDR2 sequences are SGHAT and FQDESV (reference sequence). V lost 6 bases to trimming and J lost 3 bases; unmatched junction nucleotides: 22. CDR3 coding DNA: TGTGCCAGCAGGCTTTGGCCCTCTGGCTTGTCGCGGGAGGACTACGAGCAGTACTTC. Its protein is CASRLWPSGLSREDYEQYF.